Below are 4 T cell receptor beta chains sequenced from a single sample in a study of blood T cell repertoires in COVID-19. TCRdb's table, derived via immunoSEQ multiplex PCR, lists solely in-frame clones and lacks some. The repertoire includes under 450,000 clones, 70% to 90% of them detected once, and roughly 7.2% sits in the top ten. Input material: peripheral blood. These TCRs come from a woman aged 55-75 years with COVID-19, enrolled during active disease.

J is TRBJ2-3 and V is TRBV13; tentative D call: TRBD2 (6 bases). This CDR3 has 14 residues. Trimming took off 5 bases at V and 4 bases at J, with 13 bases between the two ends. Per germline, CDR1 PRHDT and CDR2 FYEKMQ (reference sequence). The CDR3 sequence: CASSQGLSPDTQYF. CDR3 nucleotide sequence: TGTGCCAGCAGCCAAGGACTATCACCAGATACGCAGTATTTT.

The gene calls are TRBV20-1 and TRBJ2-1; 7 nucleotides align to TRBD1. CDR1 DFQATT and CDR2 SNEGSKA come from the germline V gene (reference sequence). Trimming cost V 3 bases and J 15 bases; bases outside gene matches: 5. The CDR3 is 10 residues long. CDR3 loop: CSASLQGTFF. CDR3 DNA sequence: TGCAGTGCTAGCTTACAGGGGACGTTCTTC.

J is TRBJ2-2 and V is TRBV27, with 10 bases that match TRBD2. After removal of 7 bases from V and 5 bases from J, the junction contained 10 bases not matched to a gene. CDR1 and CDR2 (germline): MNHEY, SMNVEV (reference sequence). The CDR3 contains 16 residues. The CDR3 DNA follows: TGTGCCAGCAACCCTAATCTAGCGGGGGTTACCGGGGAGCTGTTTTTT. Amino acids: CASNPNLAGVTGELFF.

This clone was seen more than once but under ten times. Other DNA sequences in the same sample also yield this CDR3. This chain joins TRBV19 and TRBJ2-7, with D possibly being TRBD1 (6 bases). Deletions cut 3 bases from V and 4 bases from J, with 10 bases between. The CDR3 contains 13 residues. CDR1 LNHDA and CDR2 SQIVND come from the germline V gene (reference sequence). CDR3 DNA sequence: TGTGCCAGTAGTATTGGCAGGGGTTACGAGCAGTACTTC. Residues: CASSIGRGYEQYF.